This T cell receptor beta chain originates from a study of response to subunit inactivated influenza vaccine. Trimming removed 2 bases at V and 5 bases at J, with 14 bases between. The CDR3 has 15 residues. The germline CDR1 and CDR2 sequences are SGHDT and YYEEEE. TCRdb reanalysed the RT-PCR reads using MiXCR and keeps one entry per CDR3 protein. The sample contains fewer than 800,000 distinct CDR3 sequences, less than 20% of which appear only once. Note on this clonotype: Its antigen is undetermined.

Findings of the study overall: Each seasonal flu vaccination may recruit only limited new T cells, authors suggested.

The V and J genes are TRBV5-6 and TRBJ1-5; possibly TRBD1 for D (5 bases). The receptor comes from a man aged 45-65 years who received an inactivated influenza vaccine. Sequencing was performed on PBMCs from blood, taken less than 13 days after vaccination. CDR3 nucleotides: TGTGCCAGCAGCTTTAAGCAGGGACCCTATCAGCCCCAGCATTTT. It encodes CASSFKQGPYQPQHF. Complete variable domain (other parts from reference TRBV5-6 and TRBJ1-5): DAGVTQSPTHLIKTRGQQVTLRCSPKSGHDTVSWYQQALGQGPQFIFQYYEEEERQRGNFPDRFSGHQFPNYSSELNVNALLLGDSALYLCASSFKQGPYQPQHFGDGTRLSIL.